This TCR beta chain was documented in a study of OX40 agonist ivuxolimab in advanced cancers. Turning to the overall study: Ivuxolimab was an agonistic, fully human IgG2 monoclonal antibody directed against OX40 (CD134), a costimulatory receptor. Intravenous ivuxolimab was administered to patients every 2 weeks at six dose levels: 0.01, 0.1, 0.3, 1.5, 3 and 10 mg/kg. Among the roughly 54 dose-escalation patients, about 19 had hepatocellular carcinoma, some 15 melanoma, 9 renal cell carcinoma and 9 head and neck cancer. The dose-escalation cohort was approximately 83% male with a mean age of about 60 years, ranging from roughly 20 to 80. Prior anti-PD-1, anti-PD-L1 or anti-CTLA-4 therapy was permitted, and checkpoint inhibitors had been received by about 37% of dose-escalation patients. Partial responses were achieved by three dose-escalation patients, of whom one had hepatocellular carcinoma and two had cutaneous melanoma. Peripheral TCRbeta sequencing aimed to test whether ivuxolimab altered TCR sequence diversity and caused clonal T-cell expansion. The monotherapy dose-escalation portion (N of about 50 patients) of the phase I ivuxolimab trial is reported in the paper.

CDR3 length: 15 amino acids, cysteine to phenylalanine. Kept here is only the CDR3 DNA, which spans 45 bases and is read in frame from base 1. V and J are trimmed by 4 bases and 5 bases, and the gene matches miss 4 bases of the junction. For CDR1 and CDR2, the germline V gene lists SGHTA and FQGNSA. Summary of the overall study and its limitations: Which antigens the clonally expanded peripheral T cells were specific for was not determined. Low levels of normalized T-cell clonal expansion were also seen in some patients who did not respond. Clonal expansion of both CD4+ and CD8+ blood T cells was observed from baseline to week 6 at doses 0.1 to 3.0 mg/kg. After ivuxolimab, expanded clones were on average more numerous among CD8+ T cells than among CD4+ T cells. In the 0.1-3.0 mg/kg groups, partial responders were among the patients with the lowest normalized peripheral clonal expansion, particularly in CD8+ T cells.

To sequence the TCRbeta CDR3 region, genomic DNA was isolated from the sorted cells. The immunoSEQ Assay was used to sequence the TCRbeta CDR3 regions. TCRdb stores this immuneACCESS table with in-frame sequences only. Part of the clones is absent; in the studies checked, under half of the shortfall reflects unresolved V genes, and no reason is known for the rest. Counted in this sample were more than 45,000 clones; 94% of them appeared once. The ten largest account for 9% to 15% of the sample. The trial excluded patients who had a history of autoimmune disease or were on systemic immunosuppression. Peripheral blood for TCR sequencing was drawn from every dose cohort at baseline, at cycle 4 day 1 and at cycle 7 day 1. The samples were taken from a phase I, first-in-human, multicenter, open-label dose-escalation trial of ivuxolimab. Adults with locally advanced or metastatic melanoma, renal cell carcinoma, hepatocellular carcinoma or head and neck squamous cell carcinoma were enrolled in the trial. Before TCR sequencing, CD4+ T cells and CD8+ T cells were sorted from peripheral blood as separate populations.

Details on this clone: Its antigen target is currently unknown. No quality values exist for individual bases; no much larger clone is one base distant.

The V and J segments used are TRBV7-2 and TRBJ2-3; a stretch of 12 junction bases matches TRBD2. Sample: CD4+ or CD8+ T cells sorted from blood, taken in a trial of the OX40 agonist ivuxolimab. The sequence was obtained from an adult with an advanced solid tumor such as melanoma, head and neck, liver or kidney cancer. The DNA sequence is TGTGCCAGCAGCTCACCGACTAGCGGGGGAGATACGCAGTATTTT. This translates into CASSSPTSGGDTQYF.